The clone carrying this T cell receptor beta chain showed up just a few times. Its antigen is still unknown. Donors were systemically healthy Caucasian individuals from Russia aged roughly 6 to 95 years. The data originate from a study of blood T cells in healthy people across ages. General study findings and limits: Considered underestimates were the diversity estimates obtained from one million T cells. Measured against age, TCR beta diversity per million T cells decreased in a roughly linear manner.

V gave up 6 bases and J gave up 7 bases, with 13 bases separating them. CDR3 length equals 13 residues. Germline CDR1 is LGHNT and CDR2 is FRNRAP. Sample-barcoded 5' priming and a J-beta primer mix drove a second PCR of about 6 to 11 cycles. Each TCR beta cDNA got a 12-nucleotide random molecular identifier. TCRdb independently ran MiXCR on the 5' RACE reads; one entry per CDR3 protein. The sample has approximately 1.5 million distinct CDR3 sequences; approximately 32% are singletons. The V and J genes are TRBV12-5 and TRBJ2-1, with D possibly being TRBD1 (6 bases). This sequence was found in a woman in her twenties or thirties in good health. Sequences were obtained from blood. The CDR3 coding sequence is TGTGCTAGTGGGGGCGAGGGGGTTAATGAGCAGTTCTTC. This codes for CASGGEGVNEQFF.